Listed below are T cell receptor beta chains from one sample, sequenced in a study of blood T cell repertoires in COVID-19. Using immunoSEQ multiplex PCR, the repertoire was profiled, and TCRdb retains in-frame clones only, with some absent. The sample yields 150,000 to 200,000 clones, 74% seen once. The sample was peripheral blood. Every receptor here comes from a woman of 80 years or more with acute or convalescent COVID-19. Each CDR3 is given with its conserved first and last residue. A D gene is named only where the DNA matches it firmly. The size of a clone is reported for some rows only, either as once, few or many, or as a class for expanded clones.

clone size	D gene	V gene	J gene	CDR3 DNA	CDR3 protein
few	TRBD1	TRBV9	TRBJ1-2	TGTGCCAGCAGCGGATACACCGGGACAGCAGATGGCTACACCTTC	CASSGYTGTADGYTF
-	TRBD1	TRBV6-4	TRBJ1-4	TGTGCCAACCGGGACAGGGGAGCAACTAATGAAAAACTGTTTTTT	CANRDRGATNEKLFF
-	TRBD1	TRBV9	TRBJ2-4	TGTGCCAGCAGCGTCGAAGGGACAGGGGGCAGTGGAAACATTCAGTACTTC	CASSVEGTGGSGNIQYF
once	-	TRBV5-4	TRBJ2-5	TGTGCCAGCAGCCCCGGAGTGTCCCAAGAGACCCAGTACTTC	CASSPGVSQETQYF
-	TRBD2	TRBV10-3	TRBJ2-5	TGTGCCATCAGTGAGTCTGAAGCGGGAGGGCAAGAGACCCAGTACTTC	CAISESEAGGQETQYF
-	-	TRBV5-1	TRBJ1-5	TGCGCCAGCAGCACGGGAGGGGGGGACAATCAGCCCCAGCATTTT	CASSTGGGDNQPQHF
-	TRBD1	TRBV6-5	TRBJ1-5	TGTGCCAGCAGTCCCTGGGACAGACGTAATCAGCCCCAGCATTTT	CASSPWDRRNQPQHF
-	TRBD1	TRBV29-1	TRBJ2-1	TGCAGCGTGGACCGACAGGGCATTCCTGAGCAGTTCTTC	CSVDRQGIPEQFF
-	-	TRBV29-1	TRBJ1-5	TGCAGCGTTGGGGGGGGGCAGGATCAGCCCCAGCATTTT	CSVGGGQDQPQHF
-	-	TRBV19	TRBJ1-5	TGTGCCAGTAGTATAGATCAGTCCCTCGGGGGCAATCAGCCCCAGCATTTT	CASSIDQSLGGNQPQHF
once	-	TRBV28	TRBJ2-5	TGTGCCAGCTCCATGGGGAGCGTCCAAGAGACCCAGTACTTC	CASSMGSVQETQYF
-	TRBD2	TRBV25-1	TRBJ2-1	TGTGCCAGTGGGACTAGCGTATCTGGGAAGTTGTTCTTC	CASGTSVSGKLFF
-	-	TRBV6-5	TRBJ1-2	TGTGCCAGCCACGGGGAGAGTGGAGACTATGGCTACACCTTC	CASHGESGDYGYTF
-	TRBD2	TRBV4-1	TRBJ2-3	TGCCCCCGCCGCCGGCAGGGTTTAGCGGGAGGGGTCACAGATACGCAGTATTTT	CPRRRQGLAGGVTDTQYF
-	-	TRBV10-2	TRBJ2-7	TGCGCCAGCAGCTTGGAACTATATTACGAGCAGTACTTC	CASSLELYYEQYF
-	TRBD2	TRBV4-3	TRBJ2-1	TGCGCCAGCAGCCAAGATTCTCTAGCGGACTACAATGAGCAGTTCTTC	CASSQDSLADYNEQFF
-	TRBD2	TRBV2	TRBJ2-1	TGTGCCAGCGGACGGACTAGCGGGACGCACAATGAGCAGTTCTTC	CASGRTSGTHNEQFF
-	-	TRBV11-3	TRBJ2-1	TGTGCCAGCAGCTCACAGGGTGCCAATGAGCAGTTCTTC	CASSSQGANEQFF
-	-	TRBV29-1	TRBJ1-1	TGCAGCGTCCCCGAGACTGAAGCTTTCTTT	CSVPETEAFF
-	TRBD1	TRBV5-1	TRBJ2-7	TGCGCCAGCAGGCTCGGGCAGGGGGAGTCCTACGAGCAGTACTTC	CASRLGQGESYEQYF
-	-	TRBV7-2	TRBJ1-4	TGTGCCAGCAGTCTGTCAGTTGGGGCGAGGGGGGAAAAACTGTTTTTT	CASSLSVGARGEKLFF
-	TRBD1	TRBV9	TRBJ2-2	TGTGCCAGCAACATACAGGGGTTGGGAGACACCGGGGAGCTGTTTTTT	CASNIQGLGDTGELFF
-	TRBD2	TRBV7-2	TRBJ2-7	TGTGCCAGCAGCTTAGGCGCTAGCGGGACCTACGAGCAGTACTTC	CASSLGASGTYEQYF
-	TRBD2	TRBV24-1	TRBJ2-3	TGTGCCACCAGTGACGCGGGACTAGCGGGAGTATCGGATACGCAGTATTTT	CATSDAGLAGVSDTQYF
-	-	TRBV7-9	TRBJ1-5	TGTGCCAGCAGCTTAGTGGGTAGCAGAGGCAATCAGCCCCAGCATTTT	CASSLVGSRGNQPQHF
few	-	TRBV9	TRBJ2-2	TGTGCCAGCAGCGCCGGAGATTCCGGGGAGCTGTTTTTT	CASSAGDSGELFF
-	TRBD2	TRBV18	TRBJ2-7	TGTGCCAGCCGAGGACGGGAGGGCCTATTCGAGCAGTACTTC	CASRGREGLFEQYF
-	TRBD1	TRBV2	TRBJ1-5	TGTGCCAGTACTCTCGAGTTAGGGGGCGTCAATCAGCCCCAGCATTTT	CASTLELGGVNQPQHF